This TCR beta chain was sequenced for a study of blood T cell repertoires in COVID-19. About this clone itself: A junction end diverges from the germline sequence, so it may reflect a read error.

CDR3 length equals 14 residues. From germline, CDR1 is MNHEY and CDR2 SMNVEV (reference sequence). TCRdb's table, derived via immunoSEQ multiplex PCR, lists solely in-frame clones and lacks some. The sample records about 430,000 clones, roughly 88% being singletons. The sample was PBMCs or T cells enriched from blood (not recorded which). The chain recombines TRBV27 with TRBJ2-1; 8 bases are a match to TRBD2. The clonotype comes from a young woman who had been exposed to COVID-19. The CDR3 DNA follows: TGTGCCAGCAATTTAGCGGGGCCCTACAATGAGCAGTTCTTC. Encoded protein: CASNLAGPYNEQFF.